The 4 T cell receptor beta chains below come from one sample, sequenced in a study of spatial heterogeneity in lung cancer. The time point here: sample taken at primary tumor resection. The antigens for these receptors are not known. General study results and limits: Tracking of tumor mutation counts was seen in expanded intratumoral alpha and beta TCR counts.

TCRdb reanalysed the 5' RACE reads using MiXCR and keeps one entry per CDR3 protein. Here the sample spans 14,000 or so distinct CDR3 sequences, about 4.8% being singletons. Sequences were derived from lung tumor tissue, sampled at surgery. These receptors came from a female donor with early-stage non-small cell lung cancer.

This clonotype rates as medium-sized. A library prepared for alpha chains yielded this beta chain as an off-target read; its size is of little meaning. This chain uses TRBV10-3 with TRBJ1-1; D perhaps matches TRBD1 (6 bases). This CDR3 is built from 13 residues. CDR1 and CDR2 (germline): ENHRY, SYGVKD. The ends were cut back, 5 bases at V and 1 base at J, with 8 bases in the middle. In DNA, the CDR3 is TGTGCCATCAGTCTACAGGGGAACACTGAAGCTTTCTTT. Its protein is CAISLQGNTEAFF.

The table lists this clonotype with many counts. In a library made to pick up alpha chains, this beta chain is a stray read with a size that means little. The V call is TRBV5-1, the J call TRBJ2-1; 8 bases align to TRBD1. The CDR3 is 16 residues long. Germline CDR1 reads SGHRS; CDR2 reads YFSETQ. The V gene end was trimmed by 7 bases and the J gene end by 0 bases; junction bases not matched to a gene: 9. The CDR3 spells CASGDRRSSSYNEQFF. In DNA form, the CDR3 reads TGCGCCAGCGGGGACAGGCGCTCTTCCTCCTACAATGAGCAGTTCTTC.

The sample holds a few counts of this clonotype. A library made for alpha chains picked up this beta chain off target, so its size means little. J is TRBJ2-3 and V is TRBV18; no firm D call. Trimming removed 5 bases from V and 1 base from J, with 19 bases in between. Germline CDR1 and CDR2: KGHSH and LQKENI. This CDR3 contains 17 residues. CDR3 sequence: CASSSRVGKDGTDTQYF. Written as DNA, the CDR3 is TGTGCCAGCTCATCACGCGTGGGGAAGGATGGCACAGATACGCAGTATTTT.

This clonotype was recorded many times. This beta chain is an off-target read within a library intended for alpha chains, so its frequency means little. In DNA form, the CDR3 reads TGTGCTAGTGGCCGCGGACAGGGGGCCTACGAGCAGTACTTC. Translated, it gives CASGRGQGAYEQYF. V usage is TRBV12-5 and J usage is TRBJ2-7; 10 bases match TRBD1. Germline trimming cut 6 bases from V and 2 bases from J; bases unmatched to any gene: 4. The V gene's germline CDR1 is LGHNT and CDR2 FRNRAP. The CDR3 loop spans 14 amino acids.